These T cell receptor beta chains were read from a single sample in a study of T-cell reconstitution after alpha-beta-depleted transplantation in children. TCRdb re-analysed the PCR reads in MiXCR, keeping a single row per CDR3 protein. The repertoire holds 480,000 or so distinct CDR3 sequences, under 12% seen once, with roughly 2.1% in the top ten. The sample was PBMCs, taken before TCRalphabeta/CD19-depleted stem cell transplant. Receptors originate from a child aged 2-15 years with inherited bone marrow failure, due to receive a stem cell transplant. Both conserved end residues are part of each CDR3. The order of the fields is D gene, V gene, J gene, CDR3 protein. D genes are given only for firm matches.

>.|TRBV5-1|TRBJ1-1
CASKPFEWETEAFF
>TRBD2|TRBV5-4|TRBJ2-3
CASSLGAGTSGKDTQYF
>.|TRBV5-1|TRBJ2-3
CASSKEFTDTQYF
>TRBD2|TRBV12-3/TRBV12-4|TRBJ2-7
CASRPGGEPYEQYF
>TRBD1|TRBV20-1|TRBJ1-1
CSANRGPNTEAFF
>.|TRBV11-2|TRBJ2-5
CASSLGGSAQYF
>TRBD2|TRBV9|TRBJ2-3
CASSVAAGGRRDTQYF
>TRBD1|TRBV19|TRBJ2-7
CASTDPRQGIYEQYF
>.|TRBV11-2|TRBJ2-7
CASSRRRFIYEQYF
>.|TRBV4-3|TRBJ2-2
CASIWGRTANTGELFF
>.|TRBV9|TRBJ2-7
CASSVDMGAMYEQYF
>.|TRBV28|TRBJ2-7
CASTLSHGGEQYF
>.|TRBV6-5|TRBJ2-7
CASSYRLAYEQYF
>.|TRBV6-5|TRBJ1-5
CASRSRGRNQPQHF
>TRBD1|TRBV5-1|TRBJ2-6
CASSEQGSSGANVLTF
>.|TRBV7-8|TRBJ2-7
CASSPGPKRLKEQYF
>.|TRBV30|TRBJ2-3
CAWSLGGTDTQYF
>TRBD2|TRBV7-9|TRBJ2-1
CASSPQAGGLDEQFF
>TRBD1|TRBV7-1|TRBJ2-2
CASSSQLDRANTGELFF
>TRBD2|TRBV18|TRBJ2-7
CASSRLTSGSPYEQYF
>.|TRBV29-1|TRBJ1-2
CSDRTNYGYTF
>.|TRBV18|TRBJ1-5
CASSPGSGTGQPQHF
>TRBD1|TRBV6-5|TRBJ2-7
CASSYSADRVYEQYF
>TRBD2|TRBV20-1|TRBJ2-7
CSARDLKREGEFSHEQYF
>.|TRBV28|TRBJ2-5
CASSSVGGTGLETQYF